This T cell receptor (beta chain) was found in a study of blood T cell repertoires in COVID-19. Looking at the study overall: Acute-phase and convalescent COVID-19 samples originated in the United States, Italy and Spain.

Measured with immunoSEQ multiplex PCR; TCRdb has only the in-frame clones, and not every one. The table shows under 150,000 clones, with 75% to 90% occurring only once. Germline V gene sequence: CDR1 DFQATT, CDR2 SNEGSKA (reference sequence). The CDR3 covers 11 residues. Sequencing input: peripheral blood. The chain combines TRBV20-1 with TRBJ1-2, with 10 bases that match TRBD1. This TCR was sampled from a man in his 70s with acute or convalescent COVID-19. As DNA, the CDR3 is TGCATCTTGGACAGGGGGGAACGCTACACCTTC. Encoded protein: CILDRGERYTF.